A selection of T cell receptor beta chains follows, all from one sample in a study of control samples from healthy donors and cancer patients. The data were produced by immunoSEQ multiplex PCR, yet TCRdb's version contains in-frame clones alone and is incomplete. The sample lists roughly 190,000 clones; 91% were seen once. The source material was blood. The receptors derive from a woman in her 30s in good health. The CDR3 runs from the conserved cysteine through the conserved F or W. The order of the fields is D gene, J gene, V gene, CDR3 length, clone size, CDR3 protein, CDR3 DNA. The D gene is left open where the match is weak. Size values are once, few and many counts, or a class for expanded clones, and some rows have none.

TRBD1 | TRBJ1-2 | TRBV12-3/TRBV12-4 | 13 | . | CASQGQGVYGYTF | TGTGCCAGCCAGGGGCAGGGGGTCTATGGCTACACCTTC
. | TRBJ2-5 | TRBV12-5 | 15 | . | CASGPPGTFQETQYF | TGTGCTAGTGGTCCCCCCGGGACTTTCCAAGAGACCCAGTACTTC
TRBD1 | TRBJ1-1 | TRBV3-1/TRBV3-2 | 17 | . | CASSQGEDRGRDTEAFF | TGTGCCAGCAGCCAAGGGGAAGACAGGGGGCGCGACACTGAAGCTTTCTTT
. | TRBJ2-3 | TRBV9 | 13 | once | CASSVSLTDTQYF | TGTGCCAGCAGCGTATCCCTCACAGATACGCAGTATTTT
TRBD2 | TRBJ2-7 | TRBV24-1 | 19 | . | CATSDLHAPGLAGAHEQYF | TGTGCCACCAGTGATTTGCATGCCCCGGGACTAGCGGGAGCCCACGAGCAGTACTTC
TRBD2 | TRBJ2-7 | TRBV7-2 | 17 | . | CASSLASGGTTSYEQYF | TGTGCCAGCAGCTTAGCATCCGGGGGGACTACCTCCTACGAGCAGTACTTC
. | TRBJ1-5 | TRBV7-2 | 15 | . | CASSPQGYSNQPQHF | TGTGCCAGCAGCCCCCAGGGTTATAGCAATCAGCCCCAGCATTTT
. | TRBJ1-1 | TRBV11-3 | 12 | . | CASSLRGTEAFF | TGTGCCAGCAGCTTACGGGGAACTGAAGCTTTCTTT
TRBD2 | TRBJ2-5 | TRBV11-2 | 15 | . | CASSLDPAGGETQYF | TGTGCCAGCAGCTTAGATCCGGCGGGGGGCGAGACCCAGTACTTC
. | TRBJ1-4 | TRBV28 | 14 | . | CASSPIGGNEKLFF | TGTGCCAGCAGTCCCATCGGGGGTAATGAAAAACTGTTTTTT
. | TRBJ1-1 | TRBV28 | 13 | once | CASSRQVNTEAFF | TGTGCCAGCAGTCGACAGGTGAACACTGAAGCTTTCTTT
. | TRBJ1-5 | TRBV2 | 12 | . | CASSGQNQPQHF | TGTGCCAGCAGTGGACAGAATCAGCCCCAGCATTTT
. | TRBJ2-7 | TRBV10-1 | 14 | . | CANNSRASSYEQYF | TGCGCCAACAATAGCCGGGCCAGCTCCTACGAGCAGTACTTC
. | TRBJ2-5 | TRBV7-9 | 13 | . | CASSPGAQETQYF | TGTGCCAGCAGTCCTGGGGCCCAAGAGACCCAGTACTTC
TRBD2 | TRBJ2-7 | TRBV7-6 | 14 | . | CASSLVLAGDEQYF | TGTGCCAGCAGCTTAGTACTAGCGGGAGACGAGCAGTACTTC
TRBD1 | TRBJ1-2 | TRBV11-2 | 14 | . | CASRTTGAGYGYTF | TGTGCCAGCAGAACGACAGGGGCGGGCTATGGCTACACCTTC
TRBD2 | TRBJ2-5 | TRBV7-8 | 15 | . | CASSPLAGPQETQYF | TGTGCCAGCAGCCCTCTAGCGGGCCCCCAAGAGACCCAGTACTTC
TRBD1 | TRBJ2-3 | TRBV6-5 | 14 | . | CASTGTGVTDTQYF | TGTGCCAGCACTGGGACAGGGGTCACAGATACGCAGTATTTT
. | TRBJ1-6 | TRBV19 | 15 | . | CASSGYQGQNSPLHF | TGTGCCAGTAGTGGGTACCAGGGGCAGAATTCACCCCTCCACTTT
TRBD1 | TRBJ2-7 | TRBV11-3 | 13 | once | CASSWDRDYEQYF | TGTGCCAGCAGCTGGGACAGGGACTACGAGCAGTACTTC
. | TRBJ2-7 | TRBV11-2 | 18 | . | CASSLGRVGGEGSYEQYF | TGTGCCAGCAGCTTAGGAAGGGTAGGGGGAGAGGGGTCCTACGAGCAGTACTTC
. | TRBJ2-3 | TRBV18 | 12 | . | CASSPRSDTQYF | TGTGCCAGCTCACCAAGGTCAGATACGCAGTATTTT
TRBD1 | TRBJ1-1 | TRBV19 | 15 | . | CASSPAGTGGTEAFF | TGTGCCAGTAGTCCCGCCGGGACAGGGGGCACTGAAGCTTTCTTT
. | TRBJ1-3 | TRBV30 | 14 | . | CAWSVMAAGNTIYF | TGTGCCTGGAGTGTAATGGCAGCTGGAAACACCATATATTTT
. | TRBJ2-3 | TRBV6-4 | 14 | . | CASSDSPDGDTQYF | TGTGCCAGCAGTGACTCGCCCGACGGAGATACGCAGTATTTT
TRBD2 | TRBJ2-1 | TRBV7-3 | 15 | . | CASSLQRTRYNEQFF | TGTGCCAGCAGCCTACAACGGACTAGGTACAATGAGCAGTTCTTC
TRBD1 | TRBJ2-3 | TRBV6-6 | 15 | . | CASRSGQGDTDTQYF | TGTGCCAGCAGATCAGGACAGGGCGACACAGATACGCAGTATTTT
TRBD2 | TRBJ2-3 | TRBV11-2 | 15 | . | CASSLGGGFTDTQYF | TGTGCCAGCAGCTTAGGGGGGGGTTTCACAGATACGCAGTATTTT
TRBD1 | TRBJ2-7 | TRBV7-9 | 12 | . | CASSLTGGEQYF | TGTGCCAGCAGCCTGACAGGGGGCGAGCAGTACTTC
. | TRBJ2-1 | TRBV6-4 | 14 | . | CASSEDSSYNEQFF | TGTGCCAGCAGTGAAGATAGCTCCTACAATGAGCAGTTCTTC
. | TRBJ1-1 | TRBV28 | 11 | . | CASTGRTEAFF | TGTGCCAGCACGGGGCGCACTGAAGCTTTCTTT
. | TRBJ2-5 | TRBV15 | 15 | . | CATSRDRARGETQYF | TGTGCCACCAGCAGAGATAGGGCTAGGGGAGAGACCCAGTACTTC
. | TRBJ1-1 | TRBV7-9 | 13 | . | CASSPGQNTEAFF | TGTGCCAGCAGCCCCGGACAGAACACTGAAGCTTTCTTT
TRBD2 | TRBJ2-7 | TRBV5-1 | 15 | . | CASSATSGGSNEQYF | TGCGCCAGCAGCGCTACTAGCGGGGGATCCAACGAGCAGTACTTC
TRBD1 | TRBJ1-2 | TRBV28 | 12 | . | CATGTGIYGYTF | TGTGCCACCGGGACAGGGATATATGGCTACACCTTC
. | TRBJ1-3 | TRBV25-1 | 11 | . | CASTQGNTIYF | TGTGCCAGCACACAGGGAAACACCATATATTTT
TRBD1 | TRBJ1-1 | TRBV5-1 | 14 | . | CASSLGQGATEAFF | TGCGCCAGCAGCCTAGGACAGGGGGCCACTGAAGCTTTCTTT
. | TRBJ1-4 | TRBV5-1 | 15 | . | CASSLLAGINEKLFF | TGCGCCAGCAGCTTGCTGGCAGGGATTAATGAAAAACTGTTTTTT
. | TRBJ1-2 | TRBV10-3 | 12 | . | CAISEDSYGYTF | TGTGCCATCAGTGAGGACAGCTATGGCTACACCTTC
TRBD1 | TRBJ1-6 | TRBV10-1 | 15 | once | CASSPGTGNISPLHF | TGCGCCAGCAGTCCCGGGACAGGGAATATTTCACCCCTCCACTTT
TRBD1 | TRBJ1-5 | TRBV13 | 15 | . | CASSAGQGAGQPQHF | TGTGCCAGCAGCGCCGGACAGGGGGCGGGTCAGCCCCAGCATTTT
. | TRBJ2-7 | TRBV9 | 12 | . | CAGAQQGYEQYF | TGTGCCGGCGCCCAACAGGGCTACGAGCAGTACTTC
. | TRBJ2-7 | TRBV4-2 | 14 | . | CASSQEWRGNEQYF | TGTGCCAGCAGCCAAGAGTGGCGGGGCAACGAGCAGTACTTC
. | TRBJ2-2 | TRBV11-3 | 15 | . | CASSGDTTDTGELFF | TGTGCCAGCAGCGGGGACACAACCGACACCGGGGAGCTGTTTTTT
TRBD2 | TRBJ2-7 | TRBV2 | 16 | few | CASSEALAGFPYEQYF | TGTGCCAGCAGTGAGGCCCTAGCGGGGTTCCCCTACGAGCAGTACTTC
. | TRBJ2-5 | TRBV9 | 13 | . | CASSVVGRETQYF | TGTGCCAGCAGCGTAGTCGGCAGGGAGACCCAGTACTTC
. | TRBJ2-3 | TRBV25-1 | 14 | . | CASSARLVSDTQYF | TGTGCCAGCAGTGCCCGACTAGTCTCAGATACGCAGTATTTT
. | TRBJ1-2 | TRBV28 | 13 | . | CASSLDIGYGYTF | TGTGCCAGCAGTTTGGACATTGGCTATGGCTACACCTTC
. | TRBJ1-6 | TRBV5-4 | 13 | . | CASSSSYNSPLHF | TGTGCCAGCAGCAGCTCCTATAATTCACCCCTCCACTTT
TRBD1 | TRBJ1-1 | TRBV5-4 | 16 | . | CASRSTGGAGNTEAFF | TGTGCCAGCAGGTCCACAGGGGGCGCAGGGAACACTGAAGCTTTCTTT